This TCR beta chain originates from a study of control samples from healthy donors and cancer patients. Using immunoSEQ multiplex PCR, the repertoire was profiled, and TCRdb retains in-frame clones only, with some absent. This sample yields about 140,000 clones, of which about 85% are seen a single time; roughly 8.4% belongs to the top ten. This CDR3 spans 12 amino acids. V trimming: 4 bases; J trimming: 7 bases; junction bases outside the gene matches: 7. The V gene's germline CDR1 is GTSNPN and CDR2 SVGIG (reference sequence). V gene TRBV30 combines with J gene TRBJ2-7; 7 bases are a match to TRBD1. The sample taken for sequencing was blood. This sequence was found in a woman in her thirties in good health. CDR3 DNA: TGTGCCTGGACCCCACTGGACAGGGAGCAGTACTTC. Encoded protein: CAWTPLDREQYF. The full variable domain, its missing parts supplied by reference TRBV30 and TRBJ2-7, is SQTIHQWPATLVQPVGSPLSLECTVEGTSNPNLYWYRQAAGRGLQLLFYSVGIGQISSEVPQNLSASRPQDRQFILSSKKLLLSDSGFYLCAWTPLDREQYFGPGTRLTVT.